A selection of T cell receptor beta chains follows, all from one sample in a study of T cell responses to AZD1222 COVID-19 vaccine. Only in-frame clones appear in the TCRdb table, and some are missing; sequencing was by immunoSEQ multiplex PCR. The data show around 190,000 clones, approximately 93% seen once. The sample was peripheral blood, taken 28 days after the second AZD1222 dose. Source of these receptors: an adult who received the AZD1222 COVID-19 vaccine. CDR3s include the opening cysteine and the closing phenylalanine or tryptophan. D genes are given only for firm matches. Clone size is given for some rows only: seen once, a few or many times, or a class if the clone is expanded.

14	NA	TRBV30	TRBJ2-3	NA	CAWSVPGTLDTQYF	TGTGCCTGGAGTGTCCCTGGGACACTGGATACGCAGTATTTT
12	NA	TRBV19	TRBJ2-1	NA	CASMGGEDEQFF	TGTGCCAGTATGGGGGGCGAGGATGAGCAGTTCTTC
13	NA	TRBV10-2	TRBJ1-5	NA	CASKGRSNQPQHF	TGCGCCAGCAAGGGACGGAGCAATCAGCCCCAGCATTTT
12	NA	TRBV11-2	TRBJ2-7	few	CASSLTGREQYF	TGTGCCAGCAGCTTAACAGGACGCGAGCAGTACTTC
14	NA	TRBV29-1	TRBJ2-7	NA	CSVSGAGVPYEQYF	TGCAGCGTTTCGGGGGCAGGGGTTCCCTACGAGCAGTACTTC
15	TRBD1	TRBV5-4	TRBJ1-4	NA	CASSLGVGTGAQLFF	TGTGCCAGCAGCTTGGGGGTTGGGACAGGGGCTCAACTGTTTTTT
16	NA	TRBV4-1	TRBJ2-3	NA	CASSPRPAASTDTQYF	TGCGCCAGCAGCCCCCGGCCAGCGGCGAGCACAGATACGCAGTATTTT
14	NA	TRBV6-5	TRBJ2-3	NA	CASSAMGYADTQYF	TGTGCCAGCTCTGCTATGGGGTACGCAGATACGCAGTATTTT
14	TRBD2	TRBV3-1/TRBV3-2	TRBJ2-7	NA	CASSPQRERGEQYF	TGTGCCAGCAGCCCGCAGCGGGAGCGAGGCGAGCAGTACTTC
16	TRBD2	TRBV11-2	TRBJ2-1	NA	CASSSQGGGDYNEQFF	TGTGCCAGCAGCTCCCAGGGTGGGGGGGACTACAATGAGCAGTTCTTC
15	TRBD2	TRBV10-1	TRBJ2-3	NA	CASRYSSGRTDTQYF	TGCGCCAGCAGGTATTCTAGCGGGAGGACAGATACGCAGTATTTT
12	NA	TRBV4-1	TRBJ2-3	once	CASSRRGDTQYF	TGCGCCAGCAGCAGGCGGGGAGATACGCAGTATTTT
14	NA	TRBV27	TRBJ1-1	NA	CASTPRRGNTEAFF	TGTGCCAGCACCCCGAGGAGGGGGAACACTGAAGCTTTCTTT
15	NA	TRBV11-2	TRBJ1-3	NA	CASSFRGYSGNTIYF	TGTGCCAGCAGCTTCAGGGGCTATTCTGGAAACACCATATATTTT
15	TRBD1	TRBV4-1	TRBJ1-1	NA	CASSHPRTGGTEAFF	TGCGCCAGCAGCCACCCCCGGACAGGGGGGACTGAAGCTTTCTTT
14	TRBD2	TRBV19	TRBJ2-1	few	CASSIYGGANEQFF	TGTGCCAGTAGTATATACGGGGGGGCCAATGAGCAGTTCTTC
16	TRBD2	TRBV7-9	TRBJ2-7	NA	CASSPTSLAGGNEQYF	TGTGCCAGCAGCCCCACCTCTCTAGCGGGAGGGAACGAGCAGTACTTC
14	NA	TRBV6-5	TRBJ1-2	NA	CASSLLGGPDGYTF	TGTGCCAGCAGTCTCCTGGGGGGGCCGGATGGCTACACCTTC
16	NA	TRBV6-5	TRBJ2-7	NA	CASSYLWGHGPAEQYF	TGTGCCAGCAGTTACCTCTGGGGACACGGACCCGCCGAGCAGTACTTC
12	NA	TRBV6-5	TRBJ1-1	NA	CASSIGAERTFF	TGTGCCAGCAGTATAGGGGCAGAGCGAACTTTCTTT
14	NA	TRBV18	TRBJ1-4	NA	CASSPTVTNEKLFF	TGTGCCAGCTCACCGACAGTAACTAATGAAAAACTGTTTTTT
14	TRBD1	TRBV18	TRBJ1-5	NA	CASSQTGNNQPQHF	TGTGCCAGCTCACAGACAGGGAACAATCAGCCCCAGCATTTT
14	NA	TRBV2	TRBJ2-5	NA	CASLTGTGKETQYF	TGTGCCAGTCTGACGGGAACCGGGAAAGAGACCCAGTACTTC
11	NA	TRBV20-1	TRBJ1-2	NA	CSATMWAGYTF	TGCAGTGCTACAATGTGGGCCGGCTACACCTTC
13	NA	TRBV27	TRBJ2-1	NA	CASSSPGVNEQFF	TGTGCCAGCAGTTCTCCGGGGGTCAATGAGCAGTTCTTC
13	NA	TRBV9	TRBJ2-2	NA	CASSAPNTGELFF	TGTGCCAGCAGCGCTCCGAACACCGGGGAGCTGTTTTTT
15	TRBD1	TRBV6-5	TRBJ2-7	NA	CASSLGQGRFYEQYF	TGTGCCAGCAGTTTAGGACAGGGTAGGTTCTACGAGCAGTACTTC
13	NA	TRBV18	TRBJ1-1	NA	CASSPDVNTEAFF	TGTGCCAGCTCACCAGATGTGAACACTGAAGCTTTCTTT
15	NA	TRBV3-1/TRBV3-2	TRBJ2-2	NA	CASSRDRGNTGELFF	TGTGCCAGCAGCAGGGACCGGGGCAACACCGGGGAGCTGTTTTTT
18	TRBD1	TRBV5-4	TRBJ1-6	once	CASSQTRTGSFWNSPLHF	TGTGCCAGCAGCCAGACCCGGACAGGGAGCTTTTGGAATTCACCCCTCCACTTT
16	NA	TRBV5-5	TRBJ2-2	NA	CASSLYPGANTGELFF	TGTGCCAGCAGCTTGTATCCGGGAGCGAACACCGGGGAGCTGTTTTTT
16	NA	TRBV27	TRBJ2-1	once	CASSPTHRGKGNEQFF	TGTGCCAGCAGTCCCACCCACCGGGGGAAAGGCAATGAGCAGTTCTTC
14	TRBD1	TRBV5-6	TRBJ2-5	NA	CASRETGARETQYF	TGTGCCAGCAGGGAGACAGGGGCCAGAGAGACCCAGTACTTC
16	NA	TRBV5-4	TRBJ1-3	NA	CASSFGGPASGNTIYF	TGTGCCAGCAGCTTCGGGGGGCCTGCCTCTGGAAACACCATATATTTT
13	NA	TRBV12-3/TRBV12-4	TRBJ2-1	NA	CASSRAGYNEQFF	TGTGCCAGCAGTCGAGCAGGCTACAATGAGCAGTTCTTC
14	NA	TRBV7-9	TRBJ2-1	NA	CASSLAGTLNEQFF	TGTGCCAGCAGCTTAGCCGGGACTCTTAATGAGCAGTTCTTC
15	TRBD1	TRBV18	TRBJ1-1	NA	CASSRDSHMNTEAFF	TGTGCCAGCTCGCGGGACAGCCACATGAACACTGAAGCTTTCTTT
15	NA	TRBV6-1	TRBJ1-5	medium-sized	CASSELAVGNQPQHF	TGTGCCAGCAGTGAATTGGCGGTGGGTAATCAGCCCCAGCATTTT
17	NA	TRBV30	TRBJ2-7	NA	CAWSLQEEGRFSYEQYF	TGTGCCTGGAGTCTACAAGAAGAGGGGCGGTTCTCCTACGAGCAGTACTTC
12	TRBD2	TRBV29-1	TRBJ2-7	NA	CSVETSGHEQYF	TGCAGCGTTGAGACTAGCGGGCACGAGCAGTACTTC
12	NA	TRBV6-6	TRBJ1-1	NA	CASSSGQSEAFF	TGTGCCAGCAGCTCCGGACAGTCTGAAGCTTTCTTT
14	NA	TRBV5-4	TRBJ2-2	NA	CASSLLGNTGELFF	TGTGCCAGCAGCTTGTTGGGGAACACCGGGGAGCTGTTTTTT
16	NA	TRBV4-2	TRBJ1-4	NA	CASSQGSGGMEEKLFF	TGTGCCAGCAGCCAAGGAAGCGGGGGCATGGAAGAAAAACTGTTTTTT
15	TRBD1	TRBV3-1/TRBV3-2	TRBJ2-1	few	CASRLTGTAYNEQFF	TGTGCCAGCAGACTCACCGGGACAGCTTACAATGAGCAGTTCTTC